Listed below are T cell receptor beta chains from one sample, sequenced in a study of cytomegalovirus exposure and HLA in healthy donors. The protocol was immunoSEQ multiplex PCR, while the TCRdb copy is restricted to in-frame clones and leaves out a portion. This table holds about 180,000 clones, 65% to 85% found once. The specimen sequenced was PBMCs. The receptors come from a girl aged 5-17 years in good health and CMV-seropositive. Each CDR3 is given with its conserved first and last residue. Fields, in order: clone size, D gene, V gene, J gene, CDR3 DNA, CDR3 protein. A D gene is named only where the DNA matches it firmly. Only part of the rows carry a size: once, few, many, or a class if the clone is expanded.

>.|.|TRBV5-4|TRBJ2-7
TGTGCCAGCAGCTCCTTAGCGGATAGGAGCTCCTACGAGCAGTACTTC
CASSSLADRSSYEQYF
>.|TRBD1|TRBV6-1|TRBJ1-5
TGTGCCAGCAGTGATCTTCGGGACAGAAGAGATCAGCCCCAGCATTTT
CASSDLRDRRDQPQHF
>once|.|TRBV7-9|TRBJ2-1
TGTGCCAGCAGCCCACGACTAGGGGGCCATGAGCAGTTCTTC
CASSPRLGGHEQFF
>.|TRBD2|TRBV28|TRBJ2-1
TGTGCCAGCAGCCGAACCGATGGCGGGAGAATATCCTACAATGAGCAGTTCTTC
CASSRTDGGRISYNEQFF
>few|.|TRBV6-5|TRBJ2-7
TGTGCCAGCAGTTACTCTCCACTAGCCTCCTACGAGCAGTACTTC
CASSYSPLASYEQYF
>.|.|TRBV5-8|TRBJ1-4
TGTGCCAGCAGCTTGTCCGGGCAGGGTTACGAAAAACTGTTTTTT
CASSLSGQGYEKLFF
>.|.|TRBV5-8|TRBJ2-7
TGTGCCAGCAGCTACTCCACAGGCTCCTACGAGCAGTACTTC
CASSYSTGSYEQYF
>.|.|TRBV15|TRBJ1-2
TGTGCCACCAGCAGAGCGGCAGCGCGCTATGGCTACACCTTC
CATSRAAARYGYTF
>.|TRBD1|TRBV18|TRBJ1-4
TGTGCCAGCTCTCGGGACAGTGGGCTGGGGAATGAAAAACTGTTTTTT
CASSRDSGLGNEKLFF
>.|TRBD2|TRBV7-6|TRBJ2-7
TGTGCCAGCAGCCGTACCTACGGGACTAGTCGCGAGCAGTACTTC
CASSRTYGTSREQYF
>.|TRBD2|TRBV5-1|TRBJ2-7
TGCGCCAGCAGCTTGGGCTCCAGCGGGACTACCTCCTACGAGCAGTACTTC
CASSLGSSGTTSYEQYF
>.|.|TRBV6-6|TRBJ1-1
TGTGCCGGGGGTGAGGGGGCTGAAGCTTTCTTT
CAGGEGAEAFF
>.|TRBD2|TRBV7-9|TRBJ2-7
TGTGCCAGCAGCGAACGGACTAGCGGAAAGTACGAGCAGTACTTC
CASSERTSGKYEQYF
>.|.|TRBV7-7|TRBJ2-2
TGTGCTAGCAGCCCGCTGGGGCTAAACACCGGGGAGCTGTTTTTT
CASSPLGLNTGELFF
>.|.|TRBV27|TRBJ1-5
TGTGCCAGCAGCTCCTCAGGGGTAGGCAATCAGCCCCAGCATTTT
CASSSSGVGNQPQHF
>.|.|TRBV10-2|TRBJ2-7
TGCGCCAGCAGTGACTCGGGAACAGCTCGAGGCTCCTACGAGCAGTACTTC
CASSDSGTARGSYEQYF
>.|.|TRBV27|TRBJ2-7
TGTGCCAGCAGTTCAAGGAGACTAGTGGACTCCTACGAGCAGTACTTC
CASSSRRLVDSYEQYF
>once|TRBD2|TRBV19|TRBJ2-1
TGTGCCAGCCTAAGCGGGAGGGCCAATGAGCAGTTCTTC
CASLSGRANEQFF
>once|.|TRBV19|TRBJ2-7
TGTGCCAGTAGTATTAGGGGTCCGGCCGAGCAGTACTTC
CASSIRGPAEQYF
>.|.|TRBV5-4|TRBJ1-1
TGTGCCAGCAGCCAAACCGGGGGTAACACTGAAGCTTTCTTT
CASSQTGGNTEAFF
>.|TRBD1|TRBV13|TRBJ2-5
TGTGCCAGCAGCTATTCCGGGACAGGGGCTGAAGAGACCCAGTACTTC
CASSYSGTGAEETQYF
>.|TRBD2|TRBV2|TRBJ2-1
TGTGCCAGCAGTTGGGTGGCGGGGGGATACAATGAGCAGTTCTTC
CASSWVAGGYNEQFF
>.|TRBD1|TRBV27|TRBJ2-1
TGTGCCAGCACCCCTGACGACAGGGCCAACAATGAGCAGTTCTTC
CASTPDDRANNEQFF
>.|.|TRBV6-1|TRBJ1-2
TGTGCCAGCAGTGAAGCGAAGGGGGTCGGCGGCTATGGCTACACCTTC
CASSEAKGVGGYGYTF
>.|.|TRBV6-5|TRBJ1-6
TGTGCCAGCAGCCTGGGAGGGGGGGCTTTCTCACCCCTCCACTTT
CASSLGGGAFSPLHF
>few|TRBD1|TRBV28|TRBJ2-5
TGTGCCAGCAGCCCCTCCCGACAGGGTTTTCTCCAAGAGACCCAGTACTTC
CASSPSRQGFLQETQYF
>.|.|TRBV6-5|TRBJ2-2
TGTGCCGGCAGTTACGGGTCAAGCGGCGGGGAGCTGTTTTTT
CAGSYGSSGGELFF
>.|.|TRBV28|TRBJ2-1
TGTGCCAGCAGTTTGGCGGGGAGCTCCTACAATGAGCAGTTCTTC
CASSLAGSSYNEQFF
>.|.|TRBV4-1|TRBJ1-4
TGCGCCACCAAAGAGGGAGATGAAAAACTGTTTTTT
CATKEGDEKLFF
>.|TRBD1|TRBV7-9|TRBJ2-7
TGTGCCAGCAGCTTAGAGTTTGTTAGACAGGGGAACGAGCAGTACTTC
CASSLEFVRQGNEQYF
>.|.|TRBV4-2|TRBJ1-2
TGTGCCAGCAGCCAAGCCGGGGGGATGAACTATGGCTACACCTTC
CASSQAGGMNYGYTF
>.|TRBD2|TRBV7-9|TRBJ2-7
TGTGCCAGCAGCTTTCACTGGACTAGCGGGAGCTACGAGCAGTACTTC
CASSFHWTSGSYEQYF
>.|TRBD1|TRBV4-1|TRBJ2-1
TGCGCCAGCAGCCAAGACCCACTAGGGGGCGTTTTAAATGAGCAGTTCTTC
CASSQDPLGGVLNEQFF
>.|TRBD2|TRBV2|TRBJ2-1
TGTGCCAGCATGACGGGGGGAATCTCCTACAATGAGCAGTTCTTC
CASMTGGISYNEQFF
>few|.|TRBV6-1|TRBJ1-6
TGTGCCAGCATGAGGGAACGGGATTTCTCACCCCTCCACTTT
CASMRERDFSPLHF
>.|TRBD1|TRBV9|TRBJ1-2
TGTGCCAGCAGCGGAATACGCAAGGGACAGCATGGCTACACCTTC
CASSGIRKGQHGYTF
>few|TRBD2|TRBV15|TRBJ2-1
TGTGCCACCAGCAGAGAGGGGAAGCGGGGCCCTCCCTACAATGAGCAGTTCTTC
CATSREGKRGPPYNEQFF